This T cell receptor beta chain was captured in a study of cytomegalovirus exposure and HLA in healthy donors. The CDR3 is 16 residues long. V gave up 6 bases and J gave up 4 bases; unmatched junction bases: 6. CDR1 and CDR2 (germline): SNHLY, FYNNEI. Generated by immunoSEQ multiplex PCR, the TCRdb table keeps only in-frame clones and is missing some. This table holds some 170,000 clones, 80% to 90% found once. V is TRBV2 and J is TRBJ2-3; 14 positions agree with TRBD2. The receptor was derived from a woman younger than 45 in good health and CMV-seronegative. Sequencing was performed on PBMCs. The CDR3 bases are TGTGCCAGCAGCCCCCTGACTAGCGGGGGGGCAGATACGCAGTATTTT. Amino acid sequence: CASSPLTSGGADTQYF.